The rows below give T cell receptor beta chains drawn from one sample of a study of cytomegalovirus exposure and HLA in healthy donors. Measured with immunoSEQ multiplex PCR; TCRdb has only the in-frame clones, and not every one. The sample contains about 81,000 clones, about three quarters of which appear only once. The specimen sequenced was PBMCs. These receptors were taken from a man aged 50-59 years in good health and CMV-seropositive. The CDR3 runs from the conserved cysteine through the conserved F or W. D genes are given only for firm matches. The size of a clone is reported for some rows only, either as once, few or many, or as a class for expanded clones.

cdr3_length | d_call | clone_size | j_call | v_call | cdr3_nt | cdr3_aa
12 | NA | NA | TRBJ2-5 | TRBV11-3 | TGTGCCAGCAGCTTAACTCAAGAGACCCAGTACTTC | CASSLTQETQYF
16 | NA | once | TRBJ2-4 | TRBV15 | TGTGCCACCAGCAGAGGCTTTATCGGGGCCAAAAACATTCAGTACTTC | CATSRGFIGAKNIQYF
16 | NA | NA | TRBJ2-6 | TRBV11-3 | TGTGCCAGCAGCTACCGGGTCGATACTGGGGCCAACGGCCTGACTTTC | CASSYRVDTGANGLTF
18 | TRBD2 | NA | TRBJ2-4 | TRBV6-1 | TGTGCCAGCAGTGAAGTGTCAGCAGCGGGGCCTCCCAAAAACATTCAGTACTTC | CASSEVSAAGPPKNIQYF
17 | NA | NA | TRBJ2-4 | TRBV2 | TGTGCCAGCAGCCCTTCGGAGGTGGACCTAGCCAAAAACATTCAGTACTTC | CASSPSEVDLAKNIQYF
14 | NA | few | TRBJ1-2 | TRBV5-6 | TGTGCCAGCAGCGTTGTAGCCCTGGGGGGTGGCTACACCTTC | CASSVVALGGGYTF
12 | NA | few | TRBJ2-3 | TRBV7-9 | TGTGCCAGCAGCCCAATCACAGATACGCAGTATTTT | CASSPITDTQYF
15 | NA | NA | TRBJ2-7 | TRBV11-3 | TGTGCCAGCAGCTTAGATGCTAGCCTAGCCTACGAGCAGTACTTC | CASSLDASLAYEQYF
18 | TRBD1 | NA | TRBJ1-1 | TRBV5-8 | TGTGCCAGCAGCCCCGGACCCCCCTACAGGGGAATCAACACTGAAGCTTTCTTT | CASSPGPPYRGINTEAFF
14 | NA | NA | TRBJ1-4 | TRBV18 | TGTGCCAGCACAAGACAGACAACTAATGAAAAACTGTTTTTT | CASTRQTTNEKLFF
15 | NA | few | TRBJ2-7 | TRBV7-3 | TGTGCCAGCAGCTTAAGGCAGGGAAGAATCGACGAGCAGTACTTC | CASSLRQGRIDEQYF
17 | TRBD1 | NA | TRBJ2-3 | TRBV5-1 | TGCGCCAGCAGCCCACAGGGGGCGCGTACCAACACAGATACGCAGTATTTT | CASSPQGARTNTDTQYF
14 | TRBD1 | NA | TRBJ2-7 | TRBV18 | TGTGCCAGCTCACTACAGGGGGCGGCATACGAGCAGTACTTC | CASSLQGAAYEQYF
12 | TRBD1 | NA | TRBJ1-4 | TRBV27 | TGTGCCAGCGCGGGACAGGGAGAAAAACTGTTTTTT | CASAGQGEKLFF
14 | TRBD2 | NA | TRBJ2-3 | TRBV7-2 | TGTGCCAGCAGCTTAGGGACTAGCTTGGATACGCAGTATTTT | CASSLGTSLDTQYF
12 | TRBD1 | NA | TRBJ2-5 | TRBV30 | TGTGCCTGGAACCAGGGGGAGACTCGACAGTACTTC | CAWNQGETRQYF
14 | TRBD1 | NA | TRBJ1-2 | TRBV10-3 | TGTGCCAGCAGTGCGACCGGGACAGGGGTTGGCTACACCTTC | CASSATGTGVGYTF
16 | TRBD1 | NA | TRBJ2-1 | TRBV5-1 | TGCGCCAGCAGCTTGTCTCGGACAGGGGGCGCATTGGGGCAGTTCTTC | CASSLSRTGGALGQFF
17 | TRBD2 | NA | TRBJ2-2 | TRBV7-2 | TGTGCCAGCAGCTCAAAATACGGGACTAGACAAACCGGGGAGCTGTTTTTT | CASSSKYGTRQTGELFF
16 | TRBD2 | NA | TRBJ2-1 | TRBV10-3 | TGTGCCATCAGTCCCCCGACGGGGGAGGGTAGGGATGAGCAGTTCTTC | CAISPPTGEGRDEQFF
15 | TRBD1 | NA | TRBJ1-2 | TRBV6-5 | TGTGCCAGCAGTCCCGGGACAGGGGTTGGCTATGGCTACACCTTC | CASSPGTGVGYGYTF
13 | NA | few | TRBJ1-2 | TRBV7-2 | TGTGCCAGCCTTCGGGGGGAGTCCGGTGGCTACACCTTC | CASLRGESGGYTF